In its sample, the clone carrying this TCR beta chain was seen a few times. The antigen is unknown. This sample was taken from a study of response to subunit inactivated influenza vaccine. The CDR3 has 13 residues. V lost 2 bases to trimming and J lost 8 bases, with 12 bases between them. TCRdb itself ran the RT-PCR reads through MiXCR, one entry per CDR3 protein. The sample consists of about 180,000 distinct CDR3 sequences, about 9% of them appearing once. Study conclusions and caveats: That few new T cells are recruited by each seasonal influenza vaccination was the authors' suggestion.

This rearrangement joins TRBV12-3 or TRBV12-4 to TRBJ1-2, with D possibly TRBD1 on 5 matching bases. Sequenced here: non-naive T cells sorted from PBMCs, sampled on the day of vaccination. The TCR originated in a man aged 50-60 years who received an inactivated influenza vaccine. The CDR3 DNA reads as TGTGCCAGCAGTTTAAGGGGACCGCTGGGCTACACCTTC. This sequence encodes CASSLRGPLGYTF.